Reported below is one TCR beta chain. Its target is unknown. These data belong to a study of CXCR3-negative and CXCR3-positive naive CD8 T cells. The study, taken as a whole, reports: Similar levels of surface CD5 were seen between naive subsets; TCR strength was inferred from TRB CDR3 properties. Most assays were run on fresh PBMCs (CXCR3 expression partially decreased after cryopreservation). Whereas memory cells differed, naive CXCR3-negative and CXCR3-positive cells shared similar TRBV-TRBJ usage. Naive cells that were CXCR3-positive had more hydrophobic TRB CDR3s (compared with CXCR3-negative naive cells). Similarly elevated diversity marked both naive subsets, with memory CD8+ cells showing far lower diversity.

Germline CDR1 is SNHLY and CDR2 is FYNNEI. The CDR3 sequence is 15 residues long. 5' RACE that incorporated UMI labels was used to prepare the TRB cDNA libraries. TCRdb reprocessed the 5' RACE reads and stores each CDR3 protein as one record, lacking DNA. The sample includes 150,000 or so distinct CDR3 sequences. This TCR came from a human donor in good health. Some clones in this sample may be carry-over from other donors' samples. Sequenced input: naive CXCR3+ CD8+ T cells from blood. Specified subset: CD45RO-CCR7+CD27+CD95- naive CD8+ T cells expressing CXCR3 (TNR3+). V gene TRBV2 combines with J gene TRBJ2-1; TCRdb designates TRBD2, a call that cannot be tested without DNA. The CDR3 protein is CASRPAGGAVNEQFF.